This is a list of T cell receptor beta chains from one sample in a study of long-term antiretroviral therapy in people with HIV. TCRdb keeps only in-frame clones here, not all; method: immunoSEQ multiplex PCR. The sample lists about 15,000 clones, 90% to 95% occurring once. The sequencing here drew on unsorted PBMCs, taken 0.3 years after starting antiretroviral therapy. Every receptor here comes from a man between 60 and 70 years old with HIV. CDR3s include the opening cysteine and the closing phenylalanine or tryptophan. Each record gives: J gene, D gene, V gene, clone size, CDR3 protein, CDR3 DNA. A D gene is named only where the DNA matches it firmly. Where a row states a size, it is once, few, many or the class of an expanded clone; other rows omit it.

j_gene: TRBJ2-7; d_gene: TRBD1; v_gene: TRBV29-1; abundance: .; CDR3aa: CSVPLGGTGGFREQYF; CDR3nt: TGCAGCGTCCCCCTTGGGGGGACAGGGGGCTTTCGGGAGCAGTACTTC
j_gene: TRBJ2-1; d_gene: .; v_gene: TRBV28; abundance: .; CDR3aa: CASSFRTGLGNEQFF; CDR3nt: TGTGCCAGCAGTTTCCGGACGGGGCTGGGTAATGAGCAGTTCTTC
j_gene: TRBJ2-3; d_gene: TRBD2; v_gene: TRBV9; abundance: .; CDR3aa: CASSVGGGASTDTQYF; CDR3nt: TGTGCCAGCAGCGTAGGCGGGGGAGCTAGCACAGATACGCAGTATTTT
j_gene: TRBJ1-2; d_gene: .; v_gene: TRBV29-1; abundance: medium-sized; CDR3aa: CSVELVDGTLGTGYTF; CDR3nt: TGCAGCGTTGAATTGGTTGATGGCACCCTGGGGACTGGCTACACCTTC
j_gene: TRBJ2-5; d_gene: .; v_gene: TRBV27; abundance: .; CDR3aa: CASSFHQETQYF; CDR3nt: TGTGCCAGCAGTTTTCACCAAGAGACCCAGTACTTC
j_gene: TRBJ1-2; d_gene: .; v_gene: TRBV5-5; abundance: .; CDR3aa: CASSFRLEGYTF; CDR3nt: TGTGCCAGCAGCTTTAGGTTGGAAGGCTACACCTTC
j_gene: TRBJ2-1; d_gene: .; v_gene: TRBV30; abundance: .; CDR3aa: CAWSVRIHPPWIF; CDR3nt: TGTGCCTGGAGTGTACGAATACACCCACCGTGGATCTTC
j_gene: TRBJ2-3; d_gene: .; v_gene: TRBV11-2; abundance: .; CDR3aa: CASSLGRSMNTQYF; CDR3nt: TGTGCCAGCAGCCTAGGAAGGAGTATGAATACGCAGTATTTT
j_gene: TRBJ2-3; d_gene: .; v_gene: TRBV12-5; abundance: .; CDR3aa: CASALDRSTDTQYF; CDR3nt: TGTGCTAGTGCTTTAGACAGGAGCACAGATACGCAGTATTTT
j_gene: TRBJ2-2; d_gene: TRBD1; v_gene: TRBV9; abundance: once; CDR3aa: CASSVETGATGELFF; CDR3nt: TGTGCCAGCAGCGTAGAGACAGGGGCCACCGGGGAGCTGTTTTTT
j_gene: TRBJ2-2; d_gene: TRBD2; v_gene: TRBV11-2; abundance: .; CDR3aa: CASSLISGVNTGELFF; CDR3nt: TGTGCCAGCAGCTTAATTAGCGGGGTTAACACCGGGGAGCTGTTTTTT
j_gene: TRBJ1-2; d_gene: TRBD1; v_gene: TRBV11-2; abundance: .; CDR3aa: CASSSYRGNYGYTF; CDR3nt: TGTGCCAGCAGCTCATACAGGGGCAACTATGGCTACACCTTC
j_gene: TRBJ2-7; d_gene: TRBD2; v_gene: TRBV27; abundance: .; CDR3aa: CASSAWEGRPYEQYF; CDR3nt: TGTGCCAGCAGCGCCTGGGAGGGCCGCCCCTACGAGCAGTACTTC
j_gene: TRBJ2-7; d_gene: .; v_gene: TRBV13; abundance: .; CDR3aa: CASSISIQGNEQYF; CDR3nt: TGTGCCAGCAGCATAAGCATTCAGGGAAACGAGCAGTACTTC
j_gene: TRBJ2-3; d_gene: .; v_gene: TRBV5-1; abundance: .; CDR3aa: CASSSPPGVLTDTQYF; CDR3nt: TGCGCCAGCAGCTCCCCTCCGGGAGTACTGACAGATACGCAGTATTTT
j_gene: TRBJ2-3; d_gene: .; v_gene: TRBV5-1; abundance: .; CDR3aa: CASTDRAPGDTQYF; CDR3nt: TGCGCCAGCACCGATCGAGCCCCGGGAGATACGCAGTATTTT
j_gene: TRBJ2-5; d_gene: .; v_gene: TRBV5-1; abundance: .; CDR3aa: CASSLDGPQYF; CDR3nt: TGCGCCAGCAGCTTGGACGGACCCCAGTACTTC
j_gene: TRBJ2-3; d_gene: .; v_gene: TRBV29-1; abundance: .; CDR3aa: CSVEGGSVIDTQYF; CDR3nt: TGCAGCGTTGAAGGCGGATCCGTGATAGATACGCAGTATTTT
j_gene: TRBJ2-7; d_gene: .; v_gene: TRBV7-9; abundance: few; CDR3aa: CASSLGAQSYEQYF; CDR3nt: TGTGCCAGCAGCTTAGGGGCACAGTCCTACGAGCAGTACTTC
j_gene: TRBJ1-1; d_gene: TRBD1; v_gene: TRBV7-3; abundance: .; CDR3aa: CASSLGTGVGETEAFF; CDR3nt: TGTGCCAGCAGCCTGGGGACAGGGGTAGGAGAAACTGAAGCTTTCTTT
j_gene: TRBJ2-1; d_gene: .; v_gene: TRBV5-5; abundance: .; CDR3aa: CASSLEQHNEQFF; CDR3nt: TGTGCCAGCAGCTTGGAGCAACACAATGAGCAGTTCTTC
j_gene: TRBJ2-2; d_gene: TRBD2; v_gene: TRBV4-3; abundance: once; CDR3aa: CASSHSGGAVPGELFF; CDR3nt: TGCGCCAGCAGCCATAGCGGGGGGGCTGTTCCCGGGGAGCTGTTTTTT
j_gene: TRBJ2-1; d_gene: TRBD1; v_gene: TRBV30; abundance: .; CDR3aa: CAWSVQGGGQFF; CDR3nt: TGTGCCTGGAGTGTACAGGGGGGAGGGCAGTTCTTC
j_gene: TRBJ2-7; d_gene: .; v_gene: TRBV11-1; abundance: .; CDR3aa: CASSLREWRGSYEQYF; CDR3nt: TGTGCCAGCAGCCTACGGGAGTGGAGGGGATCCTACGAGCAGTACTTC
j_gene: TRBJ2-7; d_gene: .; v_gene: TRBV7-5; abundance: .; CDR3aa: CASTSTGSFYGEQYF; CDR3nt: TGTGCCAGCACGTCGACAGGGAGCTTTTATGGCGAGCAGTACTTC
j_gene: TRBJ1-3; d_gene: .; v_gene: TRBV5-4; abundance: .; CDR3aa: CASSLGGLGDTIYF; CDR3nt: TGTGCCAGCAGCTTAGGTGGGCTGGGGGACACCATATATTTT
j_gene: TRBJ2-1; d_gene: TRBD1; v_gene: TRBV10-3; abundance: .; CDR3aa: CAISPGQGYNEQFF; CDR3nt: TGTGCCATCAGCCCGGGACAGGGATACAATGAGCAGTTCTTC
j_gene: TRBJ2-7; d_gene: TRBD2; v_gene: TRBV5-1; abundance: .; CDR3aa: CASSLGAGDSEQYF; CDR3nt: TGCGCCAGCAGCTTGGGAGCGGGGGATTCGGAGCAGTACTTC
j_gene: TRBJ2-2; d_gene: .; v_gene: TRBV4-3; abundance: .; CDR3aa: CASSQELVVGTSNTGELFF; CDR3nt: TGCGCCAGCAGCCAAGAACTAGTCGTAGGGACTTCGAACACCGGGGAGCTGTTTTTT
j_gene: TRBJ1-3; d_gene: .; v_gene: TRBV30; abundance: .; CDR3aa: CAWSVSGFSGNTIYF; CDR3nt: TGTGCCTGGAGTGTAAGTGGATTCTCTGGAAACACCATATATTTT
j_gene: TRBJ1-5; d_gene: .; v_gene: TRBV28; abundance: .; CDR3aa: CASSSPRNQPQHF; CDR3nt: TGTGCCAGCAGTTCACCACGGAATCAGCCCCAGCATTTT
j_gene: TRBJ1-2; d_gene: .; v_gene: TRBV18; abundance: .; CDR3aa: CASSSTGSFYGYTF; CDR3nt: TGTGCCAGCTCGTCGACAGGATCGTTCTATGGCTACACCTTC
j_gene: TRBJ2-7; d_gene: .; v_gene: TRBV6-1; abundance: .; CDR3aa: CASSESLGIRSYEQYF; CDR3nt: TGTGCCAGCAGTGAATCTCTGGGGATTCGATCCTACGAGCAGTACTTC
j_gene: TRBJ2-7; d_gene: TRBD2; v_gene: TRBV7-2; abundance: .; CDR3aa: CASSEIAGAPYEQYF; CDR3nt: TGTGCCAGCAGCGAGATAGCGGGAGCCCCCTACGAGCAGTACTTC
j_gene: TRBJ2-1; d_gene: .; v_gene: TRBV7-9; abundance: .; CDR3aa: CASSLQLGEQFF; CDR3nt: TGTGCCAGCAGCTTACAATTGGGGGAGCAGTTCTTC
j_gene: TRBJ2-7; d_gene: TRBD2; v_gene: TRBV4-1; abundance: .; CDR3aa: CASSPGLAGVWEQYF; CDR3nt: TGCGCCAGCAGCCCGGGACTAGCGGGAGTATGGGAGCAGTACTTC
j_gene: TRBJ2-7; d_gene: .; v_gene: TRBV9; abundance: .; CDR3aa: CASSVSGFSYEQYF; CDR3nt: TGTGCCAGCAGCGTATCGGGATTCTCCTACGAGCAGTACTTC
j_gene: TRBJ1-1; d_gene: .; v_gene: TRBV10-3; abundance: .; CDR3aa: CATSGARETEAFF; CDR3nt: TGTGCGACGTCCGGGGCCCGTGAGACTGAAGCTTTCTTT
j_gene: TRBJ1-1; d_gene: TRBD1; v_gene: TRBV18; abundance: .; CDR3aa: CASSPVSAGGLDTEAFF; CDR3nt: TGTGCCAGCTCACCAGTATCCGCAGGGGGTTTGGACACTGAAGCTTTCTTT
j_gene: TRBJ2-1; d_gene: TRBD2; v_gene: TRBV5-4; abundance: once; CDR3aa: CASSLDGRPGDEQFF; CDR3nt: TGTGCCAGCAGCTTGGACGGGAGGCCAGGCGATGAGCAGTTCTTC
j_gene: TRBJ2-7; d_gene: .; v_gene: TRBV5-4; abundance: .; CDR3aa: CASSFRQGSYEQYF; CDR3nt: TGTGCCAGCAGCTTCCGGCAGGGTAGCTACGAGCAGTACTTC
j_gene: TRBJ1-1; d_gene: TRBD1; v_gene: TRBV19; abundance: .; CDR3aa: CASSWDRVAGTEAFF; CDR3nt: TGTGCCAGTAGTTGGGACAGGGTGGCGGGCACTGAAGCTTTCTTT